This T cell receptor (beta chain) was obtained from a study of read filtering for tumor transcriptome and immune sequencing. The germline V gene has CDR1 SNHLY and CDR2 FYNNEI. V was trimmed by 6 bases and J by 9 bases, leaving 7 bases between them. The CDR3 loop spans 10 amino acids. Study observations and caveats: Approximately 80% of IR-seq clonotypes had one read, totaling around 4% of reads; RNA-seq: about 70% and 40%. Correlation between methods rose after single-read clonotypes were removed.

This library used roughly 0.4 ug RNA and molecular barcoded adaptors spanning alpha/delta and beta/gamma chains. Each CDR3 protein gets one entry after TCRdb re-called the reads with MiXCR. The data show 20,000 to 30,000 distinct CDR3 sequences, with approximately 23% seen just once and 47% held by the top ten. Worth noting for this clonotype: The antigen is unknown.

The sample consisted of a population of CD138-negative cells sorted from bone marrow. The rearrangement joins TRBV2 to TRBJ2-3, with D perhaps TRBD2 (5 bases). The sequence came from a donor at least 40 years old with multiple myeloma. The chain's CDR3 is CASSIATQYF. The CDR3 region has the DNA TGTGCCAGCAGCATAGCGACGCAGTATTTT.